The source of this T cell receptor (beta chain) is a study of blood T cell repertoires in COVID-19. The wider study: The samples span acute and convalescent COVID-19 from the United States, Italy and Spain. PBMCs, B-cell-depleted T cells, or T cells provided the cDNA or gDNA that made up the material.

In the original workflow: Nucleated cell counts were estimated from reference gene primer amplification. Assay used: immunoSEQ multiplex PCR; TCRdb lists only in-frame clones, some missing. V and J calls and clone size come straight from that table; D and trimming were deduced from the DNA. In the table there are 100,000 to 150,000 clones, around nine tenths of which are singletons. Germline V gives CDR1 SGHDN, CDR2 FVKESK. The junction had 5 bases not matched to a gene; V was cut back by 3 bases and J by 5 bases. The CDR3 spans 16 residues. Seattle patients were enrolled during active infection and followed longitudinally.

The TCR was taken from a man in his sixties with COVID-19, enrolled during active disease. The V call is TRBV14, the J call TRBJ2-2; 11 bases agree with TRBD1. Sequencing input: peripheral blood. CDR3 nucleotide sequence: TGTGCCAGCAGCCAGAGGACAGGGGGCTGGACCGGGGAGCTGTTTTTT. This translates into CASSQRTGGWTGELFF.